These 20 T cell receptor beta chains were sequenced from one sample in a study of a mutant IDH1 vaccine in newly diagnosed glioma. Their antigen targets remain unknown. Time point: week 23, last vaccination. A single vaccine dose contained 300 ug of mutant IDH1 20-mer peptide, and topical imiquimod was used with it. Only in-frame clones appear in the TCRdb table, and some are missing; sequencing was by immunoSEQ multiplex PCR. The data hold 43,000 or so clones, with roughly 80% observed a single time. The starting material was PBMCs, obtained from a glioma patient whose treatment included an IDH1 peptide vaccine. Source of these receptors: a young woman with glioma. Some clones in this sample may be carry-over from other donors' samples.

The rearrangement joins TRBV6-1 to TRBJ1-5, with D unresolved. Germline assignment: CDR1 MNHNS and CDR2 SASEGT. Trimming shortened V by 2 bases and J by 5 bases, and 10 bases separated the two germline ends. The CDR3 is 14 residues long. CDR3 protein: CASSEQRYHQPQHF. Written as DNA, the CDR3 is TGTGCCAGCAGTGAACAGAGGTATCATCAGCCCCAGCATTTT.

This clone was seen once. This chain links TRBV9 with TRBJ2-1; D uncertain. The CDR3 sequence is 13 residues long. Per the germline V gene, CDR1 is SGDLS and CDR2 is YYNGEE. The V gene lost 0 bases and the J gene lost 9 bases, with 10 bases spanning the gap. In nucleotides, the CDR3 is TGTGCCAGCAGCGTAGGTCAACTCGCTGAGCAGTTCTTC. Translating it yields CASSVGQLAEQFF. The full variable domain, in which reference TRBV9 and TRBJ2-1 provide the parts outside the CDR3, is DSGVTQTPKHLITATGQRVTLRCSPRSGDLSVYWYQQSLDQGLQFLIQYYNGEERAKGNILERFSAQQFPDLHSELNLSSLELGDSALYFCASSVGQLAEQFFGPGTRLTVL.

The rearrangement links TRBV6-6 to TRBJ1-1; TRBD1 agrees at 8 bases. Trimming took 1 base from V and 4 from J; bases not matched to a gene: 5. This CDR3 spans 15 amino acids. The germline gives CDR1 MNHNY, CDR2 SVGAGI (reference sequence). The CDR3 region has the DNA TGTGCCAGCAGTTACTGGGACAGGCGGAGCACTGAAGCTTTCTTT. Residues: CASSYWDRRSTEAFF.

The V gene is TRBV27, the J gene TRBJ1-3, with 7 bases lining up with TRBD1. V gave up 5 bases and J gave up 7 bases; unmatched junction bases: 5. Germline CDR1 is MNHEY and CDR2 is SMNVEV (reference sequence). The CDR3 consists of 13 residues. The CDR3 DNA is TGTGCCAGCAGTCGGCCAGGGGGGAACACCATATATTTT. As protein: CASSRPGGNTIYF.

The chain is built from TRBV4-1 and TRBJ1-5, with D possibly being TRBD1 (5 bases). Germline loops: CDR1 MGHRA, CDR2 YSYEKL. The V gene lost 0 bases and the J gene lost 6 bases, with 12 bases spanning the gap. This CDR3 has 15 residues. The CDR3 loop reads CASSQDLGTVQPQHF. For the CDR3, the DNA is TGCGCCAGCAGCCAAGATCTTGGGACTGTTCAGCCCCAGCATTTT.

The chain recombines TRBV7-3 with TRBJ2-7; 8 positions match TRBD2. This CDR3 is 15 amino acids long. After removal of 3 bases from V and 4 bases from J, the junction contained 8 bases not matched to a gene. Germline assignment: CDR1 SGHTA and CDR2 FQGTGA. CDR3 sequence: CASSFSGGPGYEQYF. The CDR3, as DNA: TGTGCCAGCAGCTTTTCGGGGGGGCCGGGATACGAGCAGTACTTC. Drawing the rest from reference TRBV7-3 and TRBJ2-7, the complete variable domain is GAGVSQTPSNKVTEKGKYVELRCDPISGHTALYWYRQSLGQGPEFLIYFQGTGAADDSGLPNDRFFAVRPEGSVSTLKIQRTERGDSAVYLCASSFSGGPGYEQYFGPGTRLTVT.

The chain recombines TRBV9 with TRBJ1-1; D not certain. The V end was cut by 3 bases, the J end by 5 bases, with 17 bases between. The germline CDR1 and CDR2 sequences are SGDLS and YYNGEE. The CDR3 totals 15 residues. In DNA form, the CDR3 reads TGTGCCAGCAGCGCAAACTTCGAAGGAGAGACTGAAGCTTTCTTT. Its protein product is CASSANFEGETEAFF.

The chain employs TRBV9 and TRBJ1-4, with D possibly matching TRBD1 (5 bases). CDR1 is SGDLS and CDR2 is YYNGEE in the germline V gene. Trimming shortened V by 0 bases and J by 4 bases, and 22 bases separated the two germline ends. This CDR3 region has 19 residues. CDR3 sequence: CASSVGTGTGASNNEKLFF. CDR3 sequence (DNA): TGTGCCAGCAGCGTAGGTACAGGCACCGGCGCTTCAAATAATGAAAAACTGTTTTTT.

The J gene is TRBJ1-2, the V gene TRBV6-5; 7 bases are shared with TRBD1. V shed 5 bases, J shed 2 bases, and the junction held 5 bases outside the gene matches. CDR1 and CDR2 from the germline V gene are MNHEY and SVGAGI. The CDR3 is 14 amino acids. The CDR3 loop reads CASSRDRDNYGYTF. CDR3 DNA: TGTGCCAGCAGTCGCGACAGGGACAACTATGGCTACACCTTC.

This chain uses TRBV9 with TRBJ2-7, with D tentatively TRBD1 (6 bases). Trimming stripped 4 bases from V and 5 bases from J, with 19 bases between. This CDR3 has 15 amino acids. In germline, CDR1 is SGDLS, CDR2 YYNGEE. The CDR3 loop reads CASSWSQTGSDEQYF. For the CDR3, the DNA is TGTGCCAGCAGCTGGTCCCAGACAGGATCGGACGAGCAGTACTTC.

Comment on this clone: Mismatch with germline at one junction end may stem from a read error. The chain joins TRBV6-1 to TRBJ2-1; perhaps TRBD2 as D (5 bases). CDR3 length: 14 amino acids. Germline V CDR1 and CDR2: MNHNS, SASEGT. CDR3 region: CASLSGRVYNEQFF. CDR3 in DNA: TGTGCCAGTCTGTCCGGGCGGGTCTACAACGAGCAGTTCTTC.

The chain uses TRBV5-4 and TRBJ1-2; 8 nucleotides line up with TRBD1. V shed 4 bases and J 0 bases; nucleotides not matched to a gene: 8. This CDR3 region has 16 residues. Germline V CDR1 and CDR2: SGHNT, YYREEE (reference sequence). For the CDR3, the DNA is TGTGCCAGCAGCCCTGGGACAGGTATTTCTAACTATGGCTACACCTTC. It is translated as CASSPGTGISNYGYTF.

The genes are TRBV6-5 and TRBJ1-1; D possibly corresponds to TRBD1 (5 bases). From germline, CDR1 is MNHEY and CDR2 SVGAGI. Trimming pared 7 bases from V and 10 bases from J, leaving 16 bases between. This CDR3 contains 12 residues. The CDR3 DNA follows: TGTGCCAGCATTTCGACAGCGTACTTAGCTTTCTTT. Residues: CASISTAYLAFF.

The CDR3: CASSLGQNTGELFF. In DNA, the CDR3 is TGTGCCAGCAGCTTAGGGCAGAACACCGGGGAGCTGTTTTTT. The chain links TRBV7-9 to TRBJ2-2; the D is unclear. The V end lost 1 base, the J end lost 1 base, and 4 bases lay between the germline ends. This CDR3 has 14 residues. Germline V gives CDR1 SEHNR, CDR2 FQNEAQ (reference sequence). The full variable domain, with the rest looked up from reference TRBV7-9 and TRBJ2-2, is DTGVSQNPRHKITKRGQNVTFRCDPISEHNRLYWYRQTLGQGPEFLTYFQNEAQLEKSRLLSDRFSAERPKGSFSTLEIQRTEQGDSAMYLCASSLGQNTGELFFGEGSRLTVL.

This clone was seen once. The rearrangement links TRBV5-4 to TRBJ1-2; D gene uncertain. This CDR3 has 13 amino acids. The V end was cut by 1 base, the J end by 2 bases, with 6 bases between. Per the germline V gene, CDR1 is SGHNT and CDR2 is YYREEE (reference sequence). Here the CDR3 reads CASSLTTNYGYTF. CDR3 coding DNA: TGTGCCAGCAGCTTGACAACAAACTATGGCTACACCTTC.

This rearrangement joins TRBV28 to TRBJ1-2, with TRBD1 as a possible D gene (5 bases). This CDR3 has 11 residues. CDR1 is MDHEN and CDR2 is SYDVKM in the germline V gene. Trimming pared 8 bases from V and 8 bases from J, leaving 12 bases between. For the CDR3, the DNA is TGTGCCAGCCAGGGTTTGGGGGGCTACACCTTC. Translated: CASQGLGGYTF.

The chain joins TRBV7-9 to TRBJ2-7; D possibly uses TRBD1 or TRBD2 (6 bases each). Germline V gives CDR1 SEHNR, CDR2 FQNEAQ (reference sequence). CDR3 size: 14 residues. With 1 base removed from V and 2 bases from J, the gap between germline ends came to 9 bases. The CDR3 protein is CASSLEGGPYEQYF. The CDR3 nucleotides read TGTGCCAGCAGCTTAGAAGGGGGGCCCTACGAGCAGTACTTC.

This chain joins TRBV9 and TRBJ1-2, with 9 positions matching TRBD1. CDR3 length equals 14 residues. CDR1 SGDLS and CDR2 YYNGEE come from the germline V gene. The V gene end was trimmed by 3 bases and the J gene end by 9 bases; junction bases not matched to a gene: 9. The CDR3 here is CASSATQGAYRYTF. The CDR3 DNA sequence: TGTGCCAGCAGCGCCACACAGGGGGCATATCGCTACACCTTC. Drawing the rest from reference TRBV9 and TRBJ1-2, the complete variable domain is DSGVTQTPKHLITATGQRVTLRCSPRSGDLSVYWYQQSLDQGLQFLIQYYNGEERAKGNILERFSAQQFPDLHSELNLSSLELGDSALYFCASSATQGAYRYTFGSGTRLTVV.

The chain is built from TRBV7-2 and TRBJ1-6; a weak D match, TRBD1 (5 bases). Germline V lookup: CDR1 SGHTA, CDR2 FQGNSA. Trimming pared 3 bases from V and 7 bases from J, leaving 10 bases between. The CDR3 covers 14 residues. Here the CDR3 DNA reads TGTGCCAGCAGCTTTAGACAGTCAAATTCACCCCTCCACTTT. It yields the protein CASSFRQSNSPLHF.

The chain employs TRBV5-1 and TRBJ2-5, with 8 bases fitting TRBD2. Trimming removed 1 base from V and 1 base from J; junction bases left unmatched: 6. CDR1 SGHRS and CDR2 YFSETQ come from the germline V gene. The CDR3 length is 16 residues. The CDR3 coding sequence is TGCGCCAGCAGCTTGAGTGTCAGCGGGAGCCAAGAGACCCAGTACTTC. Translation: CASSLSVSGSQETQYF.